The 8 T cell receptor beta chains given below trace back to one sample, sequenced in a study of a mutant IDH1 vaccine in newly diagnosed glioma. No antigen has been assigned to these receptors. Time point defined: week 35, safety follow-up. Vaccine doses each comprised 300 ug of mutant IDH1 20-mer peptide, with topical imiquimod. Sequencing used immunoSEQ multiplex PCR; TCRdb keeps in-frame clones, though not all of them. The table has about 65,000 clones, about four fifths seen once. The sample was PBMCs, taken from a glioma patient whose treatment included an IDH1 peptide vaccine. The receptors shown here come from a man between 40 and 49 years old with glioma.

The chain joins TRBV9 to TRBJ2-7; D is unresolved. Germline lookup yields CDR1 SGDLS and CDR2 YYNGEE. V shed 0 bases and J shed 5 bases, with 15 bases lying between them. This CDR3 contains 15 residues. The CDR3 sequence is CASSVEIADSHEQYF. The CDR3 DNA sequence: TGTGCCAGCAGCGTAGAAATCGCGGATTCTCACGAGCAGTACTTC.

The chain recombines TRBV7-8 with TRBJ2-7; no clear D. The germline V and J ends were trimmed by 3 bases and 3 bases, with 15 bases remaining between them. CDR3 length: 15 amino acids. The germline CDR1 and CDR2 sequences are SGHVS and FQNEAQ. CDR3 region: CASSFYDRWGYEQYF. The CDR3 DNA follows: TGTGCCAGCAGCTTTTATGACCGATGGGGCTACGAGCAGTACTTC.

The J gene is TRBJ2-5, the V gene TRBV7-2, with TRBD2 matching over 9 bases. V shed 1 base, J shed 6 bases, and the junction held 6 bases outside the gene matches. Germline V gene lookup returns CDR1 SGHTA and CDR2 FQGNSA. The CDR3 is 15 residues long. The CDR3 reads CASSLGGGAMKTQYF. The DNA for the CDR3 is TGTGCCAGCAGCTTAGGCGGGGGGGCCATGAAGACCCAGTACTTC.

The chain has TRBV30 and TRBJ1-5; possible D gene TRBD1, 5 bases. Trimming removed 1 base at V and 0 bases at J, with 7 bases between. The CDR3 is 14 residues long. In germline, CDR1 is GTSNPN, CDR2 SVGIG (reference sequence). The CDR3 region has the DNA TGTGCCTGGAGTGCGGGACTTAGCAATCAGCCCCAGCATTTT. It encodes CAWSAGLSNQPQHF.

The chain has TRBV9 and TRBJ2-7, with D tentatively TRBD1 or TRBD2 (6 bases each). Germline CDR1 reads SGDLS; CDR2 reads YYNGEE. V lost 5 bases, J lost 1 base, and 13 bases lay in between. This CDR3 is built from 14 residues. The CDR3 sequence: CASSEGGGSYEQYF. The CDR3 nucleotides read TGTGCCAGCAGTGAAGGGGGAGGATCCTACGAGCAGTACTTC.

This clone was recorded once. The chain links TRBV5-6 to TRBJ2-3, with D unresolved. Germline V gene sequence: CDR1 SGHDT, CDR2 YYEEEE. The CDR3 is 13 amino acids. V lost 10 bases to trimming and J lost 0 bases, with 12 bases between them. The DNA of the CDR3 is TGTGCCTCCAGGCAGAGGAGCACAGATACGCAGTATTTT. This sequence encodes CASRQRSTDTQYF.

The J gene is TRBJ2-1, the V gene TRBV5-6; 11 bases are shared with TRBD2. This CDR3 region has 16 residues. Germline V gene data show CDR1 as SGHDT and CDR2 as YYEEEE. The trim removed 2 bases at V and 4 bases at J, leaving 5 bases unmatched. CDR3 sequence reads: CASSFRSGGVYNEQFF. In DNA form, the CDR3 reads TGTGCCAGCAGCTTTCGTAGCGGGGGGGTTTACAATGAGCAGTTCTTC.

The V call is TRBV6-5, the J call TRBJ2-1; a weak D match, TRBD2 (6 bases). V lost 2 bases and J lost 11, with 10 bases in between. The CDR3 spans 12 residues. Germline V lookup: CDR1 MNHEY, CDR2 SVGAGI. The CDR3 DNA sequence: TGTGCCAGCAGTTACGGCGGGGCGCAGCAGTTCTTC. Protein: CASSYGGAQQFF.